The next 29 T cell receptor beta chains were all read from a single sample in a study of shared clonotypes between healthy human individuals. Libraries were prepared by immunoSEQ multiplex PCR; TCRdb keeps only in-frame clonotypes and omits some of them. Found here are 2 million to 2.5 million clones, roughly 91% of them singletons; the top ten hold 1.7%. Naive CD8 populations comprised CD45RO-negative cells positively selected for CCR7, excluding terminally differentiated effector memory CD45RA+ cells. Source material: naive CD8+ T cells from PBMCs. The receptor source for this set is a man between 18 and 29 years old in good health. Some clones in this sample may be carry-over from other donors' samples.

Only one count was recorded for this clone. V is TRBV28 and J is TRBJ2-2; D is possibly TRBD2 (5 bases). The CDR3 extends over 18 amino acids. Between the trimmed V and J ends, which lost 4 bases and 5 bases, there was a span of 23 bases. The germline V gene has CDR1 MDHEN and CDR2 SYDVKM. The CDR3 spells CASSSRLSGLRGTGELFF. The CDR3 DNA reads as TGTGCCAGCAGTTCGCGCCTCTCAGGACTCCGAGGTACCGGGGAGCTGTTTTTT.

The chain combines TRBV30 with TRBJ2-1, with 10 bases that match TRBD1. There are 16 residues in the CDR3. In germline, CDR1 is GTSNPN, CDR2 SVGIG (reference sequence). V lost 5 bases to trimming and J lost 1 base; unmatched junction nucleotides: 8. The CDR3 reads CAWAYGQGVSYNEQFF. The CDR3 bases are TGTGCCTGGGCTTATGGACAGGGGGTTTCCTACAATGAGCAGTTCTTC.

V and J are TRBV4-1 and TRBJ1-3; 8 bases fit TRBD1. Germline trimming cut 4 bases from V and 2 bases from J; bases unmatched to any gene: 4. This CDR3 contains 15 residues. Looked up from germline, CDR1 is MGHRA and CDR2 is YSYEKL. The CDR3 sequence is CASSPTDRAGNTIYF. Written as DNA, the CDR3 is TGCGCCAGCAGCCCCACGGACAGGGCTGGAAACACCATATATTTT.

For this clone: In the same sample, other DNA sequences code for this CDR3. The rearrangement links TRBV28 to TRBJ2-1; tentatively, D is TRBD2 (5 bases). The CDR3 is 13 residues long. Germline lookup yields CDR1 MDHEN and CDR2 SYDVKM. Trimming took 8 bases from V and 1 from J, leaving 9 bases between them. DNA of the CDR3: TGTGCCAGCTCTTGGACTTCCTACAATGAGCAGTTCTTC. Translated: CASSWTSYNEQFF.

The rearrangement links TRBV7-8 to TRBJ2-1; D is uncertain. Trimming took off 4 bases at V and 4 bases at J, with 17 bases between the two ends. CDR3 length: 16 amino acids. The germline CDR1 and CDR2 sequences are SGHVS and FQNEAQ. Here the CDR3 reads CASSYNLPSRYNEQFF. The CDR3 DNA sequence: TGTGCCAGCAGCTACAACCTCCCTTCCCGATACAATGAGCAGTTCTTC.

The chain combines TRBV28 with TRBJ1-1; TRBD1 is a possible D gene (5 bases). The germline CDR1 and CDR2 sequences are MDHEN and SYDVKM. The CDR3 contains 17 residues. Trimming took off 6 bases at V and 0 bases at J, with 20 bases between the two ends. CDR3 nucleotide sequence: TGTGCCAGCAGACCTACAGGAGCCACCACATTGAACACTGAAGCTTTCTTT. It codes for CASRPTGATTLNTEAFF.

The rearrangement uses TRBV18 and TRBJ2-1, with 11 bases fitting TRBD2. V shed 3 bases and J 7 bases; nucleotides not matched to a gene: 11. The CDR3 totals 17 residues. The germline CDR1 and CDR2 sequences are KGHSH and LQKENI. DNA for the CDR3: TGTGCCAGCTCACCTAGAGCTAGCGGGAGGTTGCAGAATGAGCAGTTCTTC. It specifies CASSPRASGRLQNEQFF.

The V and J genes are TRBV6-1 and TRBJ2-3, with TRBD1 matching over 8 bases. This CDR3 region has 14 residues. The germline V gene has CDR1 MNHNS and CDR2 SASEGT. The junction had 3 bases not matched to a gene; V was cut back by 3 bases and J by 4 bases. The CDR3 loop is CASSDWTGPDTQYF. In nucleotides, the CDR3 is TGTGCCAGCAGTGATTGGACAGGGCCAGATACGCAGTATTTT.

The DNA for the CDR3 is TGTGCCAGCGGGGACGCGCGACTAGCGGGAGCTGAGCAGTTCTTC. Translating it yields CASGDARLAGAEQFF. The chain recombines TRBV11-2 with TRBJ2-1; 12 bases are a match to TRBD2. This CDR3 has 15 residues. The germline gives CDR1 SGHAT, CDR2 FQNNGV. The J segment lost 9 bases and the V segment lost 8 bases, leaving 11 bases of the junction unmatched.

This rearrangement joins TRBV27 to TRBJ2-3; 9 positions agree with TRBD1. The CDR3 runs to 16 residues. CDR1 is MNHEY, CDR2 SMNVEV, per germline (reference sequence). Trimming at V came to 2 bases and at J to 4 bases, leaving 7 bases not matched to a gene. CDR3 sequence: CASSLLTGGGSDTQYF. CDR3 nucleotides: TGTGCCAGCAGTTTACTGACAGGGGGAGGTTCAGATACGCAGTATTTT.

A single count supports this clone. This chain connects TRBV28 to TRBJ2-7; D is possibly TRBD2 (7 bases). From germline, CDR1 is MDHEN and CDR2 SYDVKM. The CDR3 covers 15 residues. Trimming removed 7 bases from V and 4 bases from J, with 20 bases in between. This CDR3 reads CASTKTGGPGYEQYF. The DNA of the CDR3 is TGTGCCAGCACCAAGACGGGGGGCCCTGGTTACGAGCAGTACTTC.

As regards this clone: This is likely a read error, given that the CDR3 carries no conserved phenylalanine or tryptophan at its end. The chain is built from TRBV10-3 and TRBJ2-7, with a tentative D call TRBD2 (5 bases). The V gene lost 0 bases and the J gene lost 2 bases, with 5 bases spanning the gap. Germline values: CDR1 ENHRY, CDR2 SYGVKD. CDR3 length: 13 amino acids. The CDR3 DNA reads TGTGCCATCAGTGAGTCCGGGACCTACGAGCAGTACCTC. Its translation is CAISESGTYEQYL.

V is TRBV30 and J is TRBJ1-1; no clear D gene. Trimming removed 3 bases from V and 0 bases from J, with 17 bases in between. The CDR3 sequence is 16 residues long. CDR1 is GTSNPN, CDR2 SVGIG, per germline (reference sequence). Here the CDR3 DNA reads TGTGCCTGGAGCGATCCGAACAGCTTTTTGAACACTGAAGCTTTCTTT. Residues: CAWSDPNSFLNTEAFF.

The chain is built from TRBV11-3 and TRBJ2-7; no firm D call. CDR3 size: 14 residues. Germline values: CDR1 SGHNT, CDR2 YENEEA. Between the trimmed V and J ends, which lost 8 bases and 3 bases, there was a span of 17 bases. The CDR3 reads CASPFGWSHYEQYF. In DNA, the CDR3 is TGTGCCAGCCCCTTTGGGTGGTCTCACTACGAGCAGTACTTC. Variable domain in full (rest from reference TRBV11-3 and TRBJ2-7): EAGVVQSPRYKIIEKKQPVAFWCNPISGHNTLYWYLQNLGQGPELLIRYENEEAVDDSQLPKDRFSAERLKGVDSTLKIQPAELGDSAVYLCASPFGWSHYEQYFGPGTRLTVT.

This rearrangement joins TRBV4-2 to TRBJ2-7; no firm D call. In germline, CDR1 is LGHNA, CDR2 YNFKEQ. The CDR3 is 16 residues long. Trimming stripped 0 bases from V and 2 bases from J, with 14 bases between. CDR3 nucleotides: TGTGCCAGCAGCCAAGAGATTCGGGTCGTCCCCTACGAGCAGTACTTC. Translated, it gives CASSQEIRVVPYEQYF.

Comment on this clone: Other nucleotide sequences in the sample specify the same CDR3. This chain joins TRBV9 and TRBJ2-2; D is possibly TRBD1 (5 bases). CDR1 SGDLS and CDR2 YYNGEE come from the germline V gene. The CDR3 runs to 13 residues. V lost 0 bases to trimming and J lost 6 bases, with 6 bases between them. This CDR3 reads CASSVARAGELFF. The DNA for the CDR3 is TGTGCCAGCAGCGTAGCCAGGGCCGGGGAGCTGTTTTTT.

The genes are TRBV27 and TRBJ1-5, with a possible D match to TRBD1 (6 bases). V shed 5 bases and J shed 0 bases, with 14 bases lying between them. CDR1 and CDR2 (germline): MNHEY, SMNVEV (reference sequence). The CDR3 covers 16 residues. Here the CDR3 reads CASSPLTGLSNQPQHF. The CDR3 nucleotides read TGTGCCAGCAGTCCGCTGACAGGCCTTAGCAATCAGCCCCAGCATTTT.

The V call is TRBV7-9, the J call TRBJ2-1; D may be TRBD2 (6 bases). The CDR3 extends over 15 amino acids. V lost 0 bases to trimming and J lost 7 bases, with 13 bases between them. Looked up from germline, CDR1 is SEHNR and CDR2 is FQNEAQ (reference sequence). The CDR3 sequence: CASSLAAGSGNEQFF. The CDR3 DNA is TGTGCCAGCAGCTTAGCGGCGGGGTCTGGGAATGAGCAGTTCTTC.

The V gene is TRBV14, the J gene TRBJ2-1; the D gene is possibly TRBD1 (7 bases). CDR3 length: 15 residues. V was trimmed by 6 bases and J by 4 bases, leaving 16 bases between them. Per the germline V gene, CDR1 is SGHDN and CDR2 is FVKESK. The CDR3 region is CASSSLRDSYNEQFF. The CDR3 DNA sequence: TGTGCCAGCAGTTCTTTGCGGGACAGTTACAATGAGCAGTTCTTC.

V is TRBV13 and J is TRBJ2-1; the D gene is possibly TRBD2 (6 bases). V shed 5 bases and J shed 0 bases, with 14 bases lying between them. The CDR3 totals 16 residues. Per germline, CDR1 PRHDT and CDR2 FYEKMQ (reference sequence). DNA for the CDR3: TGTGCCAGCAGCCGGCGGGACGGGAGCTCCTACAATGAGCAGTTCTTC. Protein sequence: CASSRRDGSSYNEQFF.

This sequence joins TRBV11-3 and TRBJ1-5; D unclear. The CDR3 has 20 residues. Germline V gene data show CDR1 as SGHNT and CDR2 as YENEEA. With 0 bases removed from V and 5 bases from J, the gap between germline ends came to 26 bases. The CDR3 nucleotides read TGTGCCAGCAGCTTAGATCGTCTGCGAGGTCAGGACCTTCCCGATCAGCCCCAGCATTTT. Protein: CASSLDRLRGQDLPDQPQHF.

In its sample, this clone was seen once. The CDR3, as DNA: TGTGCCAGTAGTATATCGACCTCACGCGATCAGCCCCAGCATTTT. Translated, it gives CASSISTSRDQPQHF. The rearrangement joins TRBV19 to TRBJ1-5; no clear D. CDR3 size: 15 residues. V lost 2 bases, J lost 5 bases, and 13 bases lay in between. The germline gives CDR1 LNHDA, CDR2 SQIVND (reference sequence).

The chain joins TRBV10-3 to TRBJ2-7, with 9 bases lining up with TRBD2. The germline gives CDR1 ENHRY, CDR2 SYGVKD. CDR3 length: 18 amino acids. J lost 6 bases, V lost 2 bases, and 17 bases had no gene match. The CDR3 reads CAISEPHVRLAGRGEQYF. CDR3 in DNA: TGTGCCATCAGTGAGCCACACGTCAGGCTAGCGGGACGTGGCGAGCAGTACTTC.

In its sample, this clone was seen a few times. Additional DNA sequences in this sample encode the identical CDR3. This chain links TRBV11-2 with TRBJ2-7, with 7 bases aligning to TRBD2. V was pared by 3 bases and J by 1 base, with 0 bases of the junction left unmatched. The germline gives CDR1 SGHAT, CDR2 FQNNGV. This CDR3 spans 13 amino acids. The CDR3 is CASSLGGSYEQYF. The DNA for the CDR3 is TGTGCCAGCAGCTTGGGGGGGTCCTACGAGCAGTACTTC.

The CDR3 spells CASSLGLRLQASNEQFF. The CDR3 DNA is TGTGCCAGCAGCTTAGGCCTCAGGTTGCAGGCGAGCAATGAGCAGTTCTTC. The chain carries TRBV11-2 and TRBJ2-1; D remains ambiguous. CDR3 size: 17 residues. Germline CDR1 SGHAT, CDR2 FQNNGV. V was trimmed by 1 base and J by 6 bases, leaving 19 bases between them.

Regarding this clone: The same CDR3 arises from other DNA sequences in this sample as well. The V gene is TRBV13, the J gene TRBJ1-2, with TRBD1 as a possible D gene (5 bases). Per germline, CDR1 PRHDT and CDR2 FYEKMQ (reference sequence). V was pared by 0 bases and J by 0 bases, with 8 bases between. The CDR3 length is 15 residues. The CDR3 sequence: CASSLGRGSNYGYTF. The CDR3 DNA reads TGTGCCAGCAGCTTAGGAAGGGGCTCTAACTATGGCTACACCTTC. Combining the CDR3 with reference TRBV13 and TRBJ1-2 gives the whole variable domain AAGVIQSPRHLIKEKRETATLKCYPIPRHDTVYWYQQGPGQDPQFLISFYEKMQSDKGSIPDRFSAQQFSDYHSELNMSSLELGDSALYFCASSLGRGSNYGYTFGSGTRLTVV.

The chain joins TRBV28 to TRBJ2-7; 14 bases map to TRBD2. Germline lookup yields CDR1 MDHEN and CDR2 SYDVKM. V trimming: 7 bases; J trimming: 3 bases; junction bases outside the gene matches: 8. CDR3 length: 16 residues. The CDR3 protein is CASTSGTSGSFYEQYF. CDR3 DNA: TGTGCCAGCACTAGCGGGACTAGCGGGAGTTTCTACGAGCAGTACTTC.

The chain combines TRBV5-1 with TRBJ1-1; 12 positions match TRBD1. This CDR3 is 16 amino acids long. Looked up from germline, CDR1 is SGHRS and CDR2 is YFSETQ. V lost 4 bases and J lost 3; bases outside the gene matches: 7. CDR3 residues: CASSLRDRGPDTEAFF. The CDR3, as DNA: TGCGCCAGCAGCCTCCGGGACAGGGGGCCCGACACTGAAGCTTTCTTT. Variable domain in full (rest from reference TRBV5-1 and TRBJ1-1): KAGVTQTPRYLIKTRGQQVTLSCSPISGHRSVSWYQQTPGQGLQFLFEYFSETQRNKGNFPGRFSGRQFSNSRSEMNVSTLELGDSALYLCASSLRDRGPDTEAFFGQGTRLTVV.

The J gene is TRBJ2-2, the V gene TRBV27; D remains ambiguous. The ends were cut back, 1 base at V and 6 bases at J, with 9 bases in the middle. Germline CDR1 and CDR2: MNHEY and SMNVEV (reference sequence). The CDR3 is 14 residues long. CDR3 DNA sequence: TGTGCCAGCAGTTTATTGGTTTCCCCCGGGGAGCTGTTTTTT. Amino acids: CASSLLVSPGELFF.